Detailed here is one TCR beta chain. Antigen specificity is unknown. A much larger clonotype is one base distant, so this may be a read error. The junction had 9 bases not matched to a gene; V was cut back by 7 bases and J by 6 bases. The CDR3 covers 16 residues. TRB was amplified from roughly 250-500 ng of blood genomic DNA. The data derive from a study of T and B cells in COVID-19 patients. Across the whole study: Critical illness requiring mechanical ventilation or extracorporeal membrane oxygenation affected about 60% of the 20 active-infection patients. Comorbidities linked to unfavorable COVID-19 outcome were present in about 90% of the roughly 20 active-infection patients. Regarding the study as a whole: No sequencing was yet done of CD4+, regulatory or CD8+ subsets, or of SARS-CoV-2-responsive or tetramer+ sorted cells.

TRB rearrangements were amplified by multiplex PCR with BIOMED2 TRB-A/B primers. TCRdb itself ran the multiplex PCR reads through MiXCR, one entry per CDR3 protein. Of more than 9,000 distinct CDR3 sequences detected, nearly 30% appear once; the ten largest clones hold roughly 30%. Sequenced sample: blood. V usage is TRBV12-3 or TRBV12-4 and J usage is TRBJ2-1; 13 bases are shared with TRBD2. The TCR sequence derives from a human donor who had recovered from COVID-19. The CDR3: CASNPRTSGSFNEQFF. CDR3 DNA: TGTGCCAGCAATCCGCGGACTAGCGGGAGTTTCAATGAGCAGTTCTTC.